This T cell receptor (beta chain) was sequenced during a study of beta chain features in type 1 diabetes (dated by TCRdb to the late 2010s). About the full investigation: Mean age, gender distribution, total cell number and subset yield were not different between patients and healthy donors. Across all samples, around 99 million sorted cells were examined, and cell number per subset correlated strongly with RNA yield. In the study, recently diagnosed type 1 diabetes patients and matched healthy donors were compared on the TCRB repertoires of their sorted circulating CD4+ T cell subsets. Regulatory and stem cell-like memory subsets were isolated from only 8 patients and roughly eight healthy donors, whereas naive and central memory subsets came from all 30 or so donors.

Here is what the overall study found, with its caveats: PCR might favor shorter templates, but patient and control samples were amplified and corrected together, so any skew would affect both groups equally. Because cDNA rather than genomic DNA was sequenced, highly expressing activated cells could have been over-represented, although no difference in activation and CD3 levels was found between groups. In all four CD4+ subsets, TCRB CDR3 length was moderately but significantly shorter in type 1 diabetes patients. Because small numbers of individuals were included in the HLA sub-analyses, any influence of HLA type on TCRB rearrangement was left unresolved. Patients with type 1 diabetes made fewer insertions and deleted more nucleotides at VDJ recombination sites, implying thymic rearrangement abnormalities. Naive, central memory and regulatory TCRB repertoires appeared to be more alike among patients than among healthy donors.

All of the isolated RNA was reverse transcribed with the High Capacity cDNA Reverse Transcription Kit, so expressed TCRB transcripts were sequenced. Deep immunoSEQ sequencing was performed on naive, central memory and regulatory T cell samples, with an average of roughly 4 million total reads per sample. Sorted cells were lysed in RLT buffer, and RNA was extracted using DNase-treated RNeasy Micro or Mini kits according to cell number. Each cell subset was processed separately to prevent cross-contamination, with patient and healthy donor samples processed together. The immunoSEQ multiplex PCR was used to amplify TCRB sequences from cDNA, yielding 87-bp fragments that span the CDR3 region. Sequencing of the amplicons was performed on the Illumina HiSeq platform. Processing in the source paper ran as follows. Synthetic template baselines were used to correct PCR bias computationally, reads within Hamming distance 2 were collapsed together, and singletons that could not be merged were discarded. Reads were aligned against IMGT to assign V, D and J genes, CDR3 length and insertions or deletions at six rearrangement sites. Within each subset, clonotype counts were normalized to sorted cell number, after which true diversity and Gini coefficients were computed with the tcR R package. Repertoire sharing was quantified using the overlap coefficient calculated on TCRB nucleotide sequences. TCRdb re-hosts the immuneACCESS table, in-frame sequences only. Its copies lack some clones; in the studies checked, an unresolved V gene accounts for under half of them, and the cause for the rest is not known. V and J calls and clone size are copied from that table; D and trimming were computed from the DNA. This sample lists 150,000 or so clones; 9% to 9.5% were detected once. The ten biggest clones cover roughly 0.7% of the sample.

Each donor gave one peripheral blood draw, about 100 mL on average, collected into heparinised tubes. A BD FACSAria II was used to sort naive, central memory, regulatory and stem cell-like memory CD4+ T cells with a panel that included CD45RO, CCR7, CD25, CD127, CD95 and CD27. Purity was above 98% for every sorted population. PBMCs were isolated right away by Lymphoprep density gradient centrifugation and were stained directly, without culture. To minimize batch effects, samples were stained and sorted in pairs, one healthy donor with one patient per experiment. For this clone: Its antigen specificity is not known. Base-call qualities are not available, and no considerably larger clone is one nucleotide away.

From V the trimming removes 1 base and from J it removes 1 base, while the gene matches leave 7 bases of the junction unaccounted for. CDR1 and CDR2 are drawn from the germline V gene: LGHNA, YSLEER. The CDR3 numbers 17 residues from cysteine through phenylalanine. This entry keeps only the CDR3 DNA: 51 bases, framed from base 1. This TCR was recovered from a man in his late teens or twenties in good health. The sequence links TRBV4-3 to TRBJ2-3; the junction holds 8 bases that match TRBD2. The sequencing input was central memory CD4+ T cells from blood. The CDR3 region: CASSQVPNGGGTDTQYF. The DNA reads TGCGCCAGCAGCCAAGTCCCCAACGGGGGGGGCACAGATACGCAGTATTTT.